The rows below give T cell receptor beta chains drawn from one sample of a study. TCRdb reanalysed the RT-PCR reads using MiXCR and keeps one entry per CDR3 protein. This table holds almost 700,000 distinct CDR3 sequences, 12% to 15% found once. The specimen was memory CD4+ T cells from blood. The origin of the receptors is a female donor in good health, serving as a healthy control. The CDR3 runs from the conserved cysteine through the conserved F or W. A D gene is named only where the DNA matches it firmly. Clone size, where shown, is once, few, many, or a class for clones that have expanded.

j_call d_call v_call clone_size cdr3_aa cdr3_nt
TRBJ2-7 - TRBV3-1 - CASSQPGLLSYEQYF TGTGCCAGCAGCCAACCGGGACTTTTGTCCTACGAGCAGTACTTC
TRBJ1-5 - TRBV11-1 many CASSLQPNQPQHF TGTGCCAGCAGCTTACAACCAAATCAGCCCCAGCATTTT
TRBJ1-1 - TRBV20-1 few CSAQVGPHTEAFF TGCAGTGCCCAAGTAGGGCCACACACTGAAGCTTTCTTT
TRBJ2-1 TRBD2 TRBV5-4 few CASSLKVAGGGGDEQFF TGTGCCAGCAGCTTGAAGGTAGCGGGAGGTGGTGGCGATGAGCAGTTCTTC
TRBJ1-2 - TRBV6-1 - CASTFDRIYGYTF TGTGCCAGCACCTTCGACAGGATCTATGGCTACACCTTC
TRBJ2-1 TRBD2 TRBV7-3 few CASSPWTLAGGSKEQFF TGTGCCAGCAGCCCCTGGACTCTAGCGGGAGGATCCAAAGAGCAGTTCTTC
TRBJ2-4 - TRBV5-1 few CASSLAGKGDIQYF TGCGCCAGCAGCTTGGCCGGGAAGGGGGACATTCAGTACTTC
TRBJ2-1 - TRBV5-4 - CASSLDTDLSYNEQFF TGTGCCAGCAGCTTGGACACGGACCTCTCCTACAATGAGCAGTTCTTC
TRBJ1-6 - TRBV20-1 few CSARPRQNSPLHF TGCAGTGCTAGACCCAGGCAAAATTCACCCCTCCACTTT
TRBJ2-2 TRBD1 TRBV7-9 few CASSSPRDRGTNTGELFF TGTGCCAGCAGCTCCCCTCGGGACAGGGGGACGAACACCGGGGAGCTGTTTTTT
TRBJ2-3 TRBD2 TRBV7-7 many CASSLPGLEGTDTQYF TGTGCTAGCAGCTTACCGGGACTAGAAGGCACAGATACGCAGTATTTT
TRBJ2-5 - TRBV28 - CASTSGRETQYF TGTGCCAGCACATCCGGACGAGAGACCCAGTACTTC
TRBJ1-2 TRBD1 TRBV6-5 - CASRLPGQGGGYTF TGTGCCAGCAGGCTCCCCGGACAGGGCGGTGGCTACACCTTC
TRBJ1-2 - TRBV7-8 - CASSLLGTIYGYTF TGTGCCAGCAGCTTACTCGGGACGATTTATGGCTACACCTTC
TRBJ2-1 - TRBV30 - CAWSRGGFNEQFF TGTGCCTGGAGCAGGGGAGGGTTTAATGAGCAGTTCTTC